These 23 T cell receptor beta chains share one sample of origin, sequenced in a study of T cell responses to AZD1222 COVID-19 vaccine. Assay used: immunoSEQ multiplex PCR; TCRdb lists only in-frame clones, some missing. The table includes roughly 70,000 clones, 79% detected once. The sequenced sample was peripheral blood, obtained on day 0 of MenACWY control vaccination. The receptors shown here come from an adult in good health.

This chain uses TRBV30 with TRBJ1-1; a possible D gene is TRBD1 (5 bases). Trimming took 1 base from V and 0 from J, leaving 15 bases between them. The CDR3 consists of 16 residues. CDR1 and CDR2 from the germline V gene are GTSNPN and SVGIG (reference sequence). The CDR3 loop is CAWSERLGTMNTEAFF. CDR3 nucleotide sequence: TGTGCCTGGAGTGAGAGGCTGGGGACTATGAACACTGAAGCTTTCTTT.

The chain combines TRBV7-9 with TRBJ1-3, with a tentative D call TRBD1 (6 bases). Germline V gene lookup returns CDR1 SEHNR and CDR2 FQNEAQ (reference sequence). Trimming stripped 4 bases from V and 3 bases from J, with 7 bases between. The CDR3 is made up of 13 amino acids. The CDR3 bases are TGTGCCAGCAGCTCAGGGGTTGGAAACACCATATATTTT. Translating it yields CASSSGVGNTIYF.

The chain recombines TRBV10-3 with TRBJ1-6; D is perhaps TRBD1 (5 bases). The V end was cut by 5 bases, the J end by 6 bases, with 14 bases between. The CDR3 runs 15 residues. Germline V gene lookup returns CDR1 ENHRY and CDR2 SYGVKD. The CDR3 reads CAISYSLRGNSPLHF. Written as DNA, the CDR3 is TGTGCCATCAGTTATTCCCTGAGGGGTAATTCACCCCTCCACTTT.

The chain has TRBV27 and TRBJ1-5; possible D gene TRBD1, 5 bases. CDR1 and CDR2 (germline): MNHEY, SMNVEV (reference sequence). CDR3 length equals 13 residues. With 6 bases removed from V and 7 bases from J, the gap between germline ends came to 13 bases. The CDR3 bases are TGTGCCAGCAGCCCCGGGGGACCGCAGCCCCAGCATTTT. This encodes CASSPGGPQPQHF.

The CDR3 DNA reads as TGTGCCAGCAGTCCAGGGACGGCCGTTTTCAGGTTTACGGGCTACACCTTC. Its protein product is CASSPGTAVFRFTGYTF. This chain links TRBV28 with TRBJ1-2, with D perhaps TRBD1 (5 bases). Trimming shortened V by 5 bases and J by 8 bases, and 27 bases separated the two germline ends. The V gene's germline CDR1 is MDHEN and CDR2 SYDVKM. The CDR3 is 17 residues long.

The V gene is TRBV27, the J gene TRBJ2-7; tentative D call: TRBD2 (5 bases). CDR1 is MNHEY, CDR2 SMNVEV, per germline (reference sequence). V was pared by 4 bases and J by 6 bases, with 16 bases between. The CDR3 length is 14 residues. For the CDR3, the DNA is TGTGCCAGCAGTTCAATTCGGAGGCCCGGCGAGCAGTACTTC. Translating it yields CASSSIRRPGEQYF.

V and J are TRBV5-1 and TRBJ1-1; D is uncertain. Per the germline V gene, CDR1 is SGHRS and CDR2 is YFSETQ. This CDR3 has 16 residues. V lost 0 bases and J lost 3, with 15 bases in between. This chain's CDR3 is CASSLGRRADHTEAFF. CDR3 sequence (DNA): TGCGCCAGCAGCTTGGGTCGCCGGGCAGATCACACTGAAGCTTTCTTT.

The chain combines TRBV19 with TRBJ2-1; a weak D match, TRBD2 (6 bases). Trimming left V 10 bases short and J 8 bases short, with 24 bases between. The germline V gene encodes CDR1 LNHDA and CDR2 SQIVND (reference sequence). The CDR3 is made up of 15 amino acids. The CDR3 sequence is CATQPVGTEGYEQFF. The CDR3 DNA reads TGTGCCACCCAACCGGTCGGGACGGAGGGATATGAGCAGTTCTTC.

The J gene is TRBJ2-5, the V gene TRBV2; D is uncertain. Germline V gene sequence: CDR1 SNHLY, CDR2 FYNNEI. This CDR3 region has 13 residues. V was pared by 6 bases and J by 5 bases, with 13 bases between. CDR3 DNA: TGTGCCAGCAGGGACCCTGGCAGGGAGACCCAGTACTTC. Protein sequence: CASRDPGRETQYF.

In this sample, this clone is medium-sized. The J gene is TRBJ2-5, the V gene TRBV29-1; unclear D gene. This CDR3 spans 12 amino acids. V was shortened by 5 bases and J by 5 bases, with 12 bases between the two germline ends. Germline V gene sequence: CDR1 SQVTM, CDR2 ANQGSEA. CDR3 sequence reads: CSVPSGGETQYF. The CDR3 bases are TGCAGCGTTCCGAGTGGCGGCGAGACCCAGTACTTC.

The chain couples TRBV19 to TRBJ1-6; D remains ambiguous. CDR1 is LNHDA and CDR2 is SQIVND in the germline V gene (reference sequence). The CDR3 covers 14 residues. Trimming shortened V by 5 bases and J by 2 bases, and 7 bases separated the two germline ends. CDR3 residues: CASSPDPYNSPLHF. The CDR3 bases are TGTGCCAGTAGTCCCGATCCCTATAATTCACCCCTCCACTTT.

V usage is TRBV12-3 or TRBV12-4 and J usage is TRBJ2-2, with 7 bases lining up with TRBD2. The V gene end was trimmed by 7 bases and the J gene end by 5 bases; junction bases not matched to a gene: 1. The CDR3 consists of 12 residues. The CDR3 region has the DNA TGTGCCAGCACCGGGGGGACCGGGGAGCTGTTTTTT. It translates to CASTGGTGELFF.

The V gene is TRBV24-1, the J gene TRBJ1-5, with D uncertain. The V end was cut by 1 base, the J end by 0 bases, with 9 bases between. CDR3 length equals 16 residues. Germline CDR1 is KGHDR and CDR2 is SFDVKD. The CDR3 nucleotides read TGTGCCACCAGTGATTTTCCCTCCTATAGCAATCAGCCCCAGCATTTT. Protein: CATSDFPSYSNQPQHF.

This rearrangement joins TRBV30 to TRBJ2-1; 8 nucleotides match TRBD1. Germline V gene data show CDR1 as GTSNPN and CDR2 as SVGIG (reference sequence). J lost 3 bases, V lost 3 bases, and 4 bases had no gene match. The CDR3 totals 14 residues. The CDR3 DNA follows: TGTGCCTGGAGCGCTGGGACAGGCTACAATGAGCAGTTCTTC. Its translation is CAWSAGTGYNEQFF.

The gene calls are TRBV3-1 (or the pseudogene TRBV3-2) and TRBJ1-1; D not resolved. Per the germline V gene, CDR1 is LGHDT and CDR2 is YNNKEL (reference sequence). This CDR3 region has 14 residues. Trimming took 0 bases from V and 8 from J, leaving 13 bases between them. CDR3 amino acids: CASSQESRGSEAFF. CDR3 bases: TGTGCCAGCAGCCAAGAGTCCCGCGGATCCGAAGCTTTCTTT.

The V and J genes are TRBV19 and TRBJ1-1; 7 bases are shared with TRBD1. Germline V CDR1 and CDR2: LNHDA, SQIVND (reference sequence). This CDR3 region has 11 residues. V was clipped by 5 bases and J by 7 bases; unmatched bases: 1. In nucleotides, the CDR3 is TGTGCCAGTAGTCGGACAGGTGAAGCTTTCTTT. Protein: CASSRTGEAFF.

This clone appeared a few times. The genes are TRBV28 and TRBJ2-3, with 9 bases aligning to TRBD2. V lost 3 bases, J lost 1 base, and 2 bases stayed unmatched. CDR1 and CDR2 from the germline V gene are MDHEN and SYDVKM. The CDR3 runs to 15 residues. The CDR3 DNA sequence: TGTGCCAGCAGTTTCCTAGCGGGGCGCACAGATACGCAGTATTTT. Residues: CASSFLAGRTDTQYF.

The genes are TRBV27 and TRBJ2-3, with D perhaps TRBD1 (6 bases). This CDR3 region has 16 residues. Between the trimmed V and J ends, which lost 5 bases and 3 bases, there was a span of 18 bases. Germline V gives CDR1 MNHEY, CDR2 SMNVEV (reference sequence). This CDR3 is CASSPHRERWTDTQYF. The CDR3 coding sequence is TGTGCCAGCAGTCCCCACAGGGAGCGTTGGACAGATACGCAGTATTTT.

This chain links TRBV7-2 with TRBJ1-3; D gene ambiguous. This CDR3 is 15 amino acids long. Germline V gene sequence: CDR1 SGHTA, CDR2 FQGNSA. Trimming stripped 1 base from V and 4 bases from J, with 11 bases between. Here the CDR3 reads CASSLVSGSGNTIYF. The DNA of the CDR3 is TGTGCCAGCAGCTTAGTTTCGGGTTCGGGAAACACCATATATTTT.

This chain links TRBV18 with TRBJ2-1; 7 bases agree with TRBD1. J lost 4 bases, V lost 3 bases, and 3 bases had no gene match. Germline lookup yields CDR1 KGHSH and CDR2 LQKENI. This CDR3 is built from 14 residues. The CDR3 bases are TGTGCCAGCTCACCTGGGACAGTTTACAATGAGCAGTTCTTC. This gives the protein CASSPGTVYNEQFF.

This chain links TRBV29-1 with TRBJ2-3, with TRBD2 matching over 14 bases. The length of the CDR3 is 15 residues. The germline CDR1 and CDR2 sequences are SQVTM and ANQGSEA. The J segment lost 5 bases and the V segment lost 6 bases, leaving 7 bases of the junction unmatched. The CDR3 sequence is CSVGGLAGELDTQYF. CDR3 nucleotides: TGCAGCGTGGGGGGACTAGCGGGAGAATTAGATACGCAGTATTTT.

Only one count was recorded for this clone. The rearrangement links TRBV29-1 to TRBJ2-1; D is undetermined. V was cut by 7 bases and J by 6 bases, with 7 bases left in between. CDR3 length: 10 amino acids. From germline, CDR1 is SQVTM and CDR2 ANQGSEA. The CDR3 here is CSGTSNEQFF. The CDR3 coding sequence is TGCAGCGGAACAAGCAATGAGCAGTTCTTC.

The chain links TRBV2 to TRBJ1-1; D ambiguous. This CDR3 region has 16 residues. V shed 3 bases and J shed 5 bases, with 19 bases lying between them. Per germline, CDR1 SNHLY and CDR2 FYNNEI. This chain's CDR3 is CASSDWQAISGTEAFF. The DNA of the CDR3 is TGTGCCAGCAGTGATTGGCAGGCGATATCCGGGACTGAAGCTTTCTTT.